The clone carrying this T cell receptor (beta chain) was seen more than once but under ten times. Its antigen is not known. RNA transcripts were the template for amplifying TCR beta CDR3 regions. During a first-round RT-PCR of the TCR CDR3, the HTBI primer set was used. TCRdb passed the multiplex PCR reads through MiXCR, listing each CDR3 protein once. This sample yields roughly 510,000 distinct CDR3 sequences, of which 35% to 50% are seen a single time; about two fifths belongs to the top ten. This sample was taken from a study of T cells in Graves' hyperthyroidism and ophthalmopathy. Study-level results: It was a median approximately 7.1 months before onset that the model predicted ophthalmopathy.

This CDR3 contains 13 residues. CDR1 SGHTS and CDR2 YDEGEE come from the germline V gene. V shed 4 bases and J shed 12 bases, with 14 bases lying between them. This chain connects TRBV5-8 to TRBJ1-6; D is possibly TRBD1 (5 bases). This clonotype was sampled from an adult woman with Graves' disease, either hyperthyroidism or ophthalmopathy (not recorded which). The specimen sequenced was peripheral blood or thyroid tissue (not recorded which). CDR3 nucleotides: TGTGCCAGCAGCCAGGGCATCAGGGTACCCCTCCACTTT. Translating gives CASSQGIRVPLHF.